This TCR beta chain originates from a study of monozygotic twins with inflammatory bowel disease (dated by TCRdb to between 2017 and 2020). Notes on the research overall: The full study comprised 28 monozygotic twin pairs: nine German pairs (four IBD-concordant, five IBD-discordant) and 19 IBD-discordant Danish pairs. Within discordant pairs, disease-associated traits were sought mainly by comparing IBD patients with their genetically identical healthy co-twins. Each individual had, on average, about 151 000 unique TCRalpha sequences and 181 000 unique TCRbeta sequences available for analysis. Paper-wide results and their limitations: Compared with healthy twins, IBD patients shared fewer clonotypes with other individuals, and the difference was most pronounced in patients with signs of disease activity. No single strong signal or clonotype linked to IBD turned up in the results, so the idea that one exists was not supported. IBD patients had lower TCRbeta repertoire diversity, measured by the inverse Simpson index, than their healthy co-twins. No difference in repertoire similarity was observed between concordant and discordant twins, possibly owing to limited statistical power. The analysis was unable to tell apart different T cell subtypes. Because patients were on differing immunosuppressive treatments, the repertoires may have picked up extra background noise and inter-individual variability.

On this clonotype itself: Its antigen specificity is not known.

Libraries were constructed by 5' RACE. The input for every TCR library was roughly 4,000 ng of total RNA. For each sample, cDNA synthesis with SMARTScribe reverse transcriptase was split into eight separate reactions. During cDNA synthesis, template switching introduced unique molecular identifiers that contained a 6-nucleotide sample barcode. TCRalpha and TCRbeta cDNA was amplified by two nested PCRs of roughly 16 and 10 cycles, with bead purification after each PCR. Before amplification, the cDNA was both treated with uracil DNA-glycosylase and purified with the QIAquick PCR purification kit. In the second PCR, Illumina TruSeq-compatible adapters and sample-specific barcodes were added. TapeStation and Qubit were used to check library quality and concentration, and 4.5 to 5 ng of each library was pooled. Pooled libraries were sequenced on an Illumina HiSeq2500 single-index Rapid Run with 2 x 100 bp reads and custom sequencing primers. The study's processing was this. PCR and sequencing errors were corrected by UMI-based consensus assembly using MiGEC version 1.2.6. V(D)J alignment, clonotype assembly and CDR3 extraction were performed with MiXCR version 2.1.1. To normalise gene usage, clonotype sharing and MAIT/NKT TCR abundance, the top 1000, 10 000 and 20 000 clonotypes in each sample were analysed. After downsampling to 27 000 UMIs, diversity was calculated as the inverse Simpson index using the vegan R package. Paired Mann-Whitney U tests were applied to discordant twin pairs, and Benjamini-Hochberg correction was used for multiple testing. TCRdb reprocessed the reads, and each CDR3 protein sequence is entered once, without DNA. The V and J calls were determined by TCRdb, not by the authors. In this sample's table one finds tens of thousands of distinct CDR3 sequences. Of the sample, around 6.8% is held by the ten largest clones.

From each donor, a roughly 2.7 ml peripheral blood sample was collected into PAXgene tubes and kept at -80 degrees C. Without T cell sorting, total RNA was isolated from whole blood using the PAXgene blood miRNA kit on an automated QIAcube. Peripheral blood from monozygotic twin pairs concordant or discordant for inflammatory bowel disease was subjected to deep TCRalpha and TCRbeta repertoire profiling with unique molecular barcoding. Smoking habits were recorded for all twin pairs, with individuals classified as current, former or never smokers. The CDR3 has 14 amino acids, counting the end cysteine and phenylalanine. No DNA has been recorded. CDR1 and CDR2 are read off the germline V gene (reference sequence) as LNHDA and SQIVND.

This sequence uses TRBV19 and TRBJ2-1; without DNA, the TCRdb call of TRBD2 cannot be checked. The receptor comes from a human donor with ulcerative colitis or Crohn's disease, or a healthy co-twin of an affected twin (not recorded which). The material sequenced was blood. CDR3 loop: CASSILLAGSEQFF.